Listed below are T cell receptor beta chains from one sample, sequenced in a study of CD4 T cells in relation to SARS-CoV-2 and coronaviruses. Assay used: immunoSEQ multiplex PCR; TCRdb lists only in-frame clones, some missing. Among some 21,000 clones, 70% to 80% were seen once, and the ten largest hold about 12%. These receptors have no identified antigens. The sequencing input was CD4+ T cells from PBMCs, cultured in vitro. The receptors stem from a human donor in good health. The CDR3 runs from the conserved cysteine through the conserved F or W. Fields, in order: J gene, V gene, D gene, CDR3 length, clone size, CDR3 protein, CDR3 DNA. The D gene is left open where the match is weak. A clone size is listed for some rows: how often the clone was seen (once, few, many), or a class if it is expanded.

j_call: TRBJ1-2
v_call: TRBV5-4
d_call: TRBD1
cdr3_length: 17
clone_size: medium-sized
cdr3_aa: CASSLYGTGSSRYGYTF
cdr3_nt: TGTGCCAGCAGCTTATACGGGACAGGGTCGTCCCGCTATGGCTACACCTTC

j_call: TRBJ2-1
v_call: TRBV7-9
d_call: TRBD1
cdr3_length: 13
clone_size: once
cdr3_aa: CASSRDRVDEQFF
cdr3_nt: TGTGCCAGCAGCCGGGACAGGGTGGATGAGCAGTTCTTC

j_call: TRBJ2-2
v_call: TRBV9
d_call: -
cdr3_length: 17
clone_size: -
cdr3_aa: CASSVGLQGSYTGELFF
cdr3_nt: TGTGCCAGCAGCGTAGGGTTACAGGGCAGCTACACCGGGGAGCTGTTTTTT

j_call: TRBJ2-3
v_call: TRBV10-3
d_call: TRBD1
cdr3_length: 14
clone_size: few
cdr3_aa: CAIGKQGLTDTQYF
cdr3_nt: TGTGCCATCGGTAAACAGGGGCTAACAGATACGCAGTATTTT

j_call: TRBJ2-7
v_call: TRBV9
d_call: -
cdr3_length: 15
clone_size: few
cdr3_aa: CASSVDEEGPYEQYF
cdr3_nt: TGTGCCAGCAGCGTAGATGAGGAGGGACCCTACGAGCAGTACTTC

j_call: TRBJ2-6
v_call: TRBV5-1
d_call: TRBD1
cdr3_length: 16
clone_size: -
cdr3_aa: CASSRTGVSGANVLTF
cdr3_nt: TGCGCCAGCAGCCGGACAGGGGTCTCTGGGGCCAACGTCCTGACTTTC

j_call: TRBJ1-3
v_call: TRBV29-1
d_call: -
cdr3_length: 12
clone_size: large
cdr3_aa: CSVDATRNTIYF
cdr3_nt: TGCAGCGTTGATGCGACGAGAAACACCATATATTTT

j_call: TRBJ2-1
v_call: TRBV29-1
d_call: -
cdr3_length: 15
clone_size: -
cdr3_aa: CSVGSGNLLYNEQFF
cdr3_nt: TGCAGCGTTGGATCGGGAAATCTTCTATACAATGAGCAGTTCTTC

j_call: TRBJ2-3
v_call: TRBV2
d_call: -
cdr3_length: 15
clone_size: -
cdr3_aa: CASSGAGGAADTQYF
cdr3_nt: TGTGCCAGCAGTGGGGCCGGGGGTGCGGCAGATACGCAGTATTTT

j_call: TRBJ1-1
v_call: TRBV9
d_call: -
cdr3_length: 13
clone_size: -
cdr3_aa: CASSVDGSTEAFF
cdr3_nt: TGTGCCAGCAGCGTAGACGGGAGCACTGAAGCTTTCTTT

j_call: TRBJ1-2
v_call: TRBV18
d_call: -
cdr3_length: 14
clone_size: -
cdr3_aa: CASSPPSGNYGYTF
cdr3_nt: TGTGCCAGCTCACCACCGTCCGGGAACTATGGCTACACCTTC

j_call: TRBJ1-1
v_call: TRBV12-3/TRBV12-4
d_call: -
cdr3_length: 13
clone_size: few
cdr3_aa: CASSLIKNTEAFF
cdr3_nt: TGTGCCAGCAGTTTAATAAAGAACACTGAAGCTTTCTTT

j_call: TRBJ1-6
v_call: TRBV9
d_call: -
cdr3_length: 13
clone_size: -
cdr3_aa: CASSGQLNSPLHF
cdr3_nt: TGTGCCAGCAGCGGACAGCTCAATTCACCCCTCCACTTT

j_call: TRBJ2-1
v_call: TRBV5-1
d_call: -
cdr3_length: 16
clone_size: -
cdr3_aa: CASSLGGGSSYNEQFF
cdr3_nt: TGCGCCAGCAGCTTGGGAGGGGGGAGCTCCTACAATGAGCAGTTCTTC

j_call: TRBJ2-5
v_call: TRBV19
d_call: TRBD2
cdr3_length: 15
clone_size: -
cdr3_aa: CASSIGSGSAKTQYF
cdr3_nt: TGTGCCAGTAGTATAGGTAGCGGGAGTGCAAAGACCCAGTACTTC

j_call: TRBJ2-3
v_call: TRBV5-1
d_call: TRBD2
cdr3_length: 16
clone_size: -
cdr3_aa: CASSPGTSLTTDTQYF
cdr3_nt: TGCGCCAGCAGCCCAGGGACTAGCTTGACCACAGATACGCAGTATTTT

j_call: TRBJ1-3
v_call: TRBV6-6
d_call: -
cdr3_length: 16
clone_size: -
cdr3_aa: CASSSLWGNLGNTIYF
cdr3_nt: TGTGCCAGCAGTAGCCTCTGGGGGAATCTTGGAAACACCATATATTTT

j_call: TRBJ1-4
v_call: TRBV6-4
d_call: TRBD1
cdr3_length: 17
clone_size: -
cdr3_aa: CASSDGDRNATNEKLFF
cdr3_nt: TGTGCCAGCAGTGATGGGGACAGGAATGCAACTAATGAAAAACTGTTTTTT

j_call: TRBJ2-7
v_call: TRBV10-1
d_call: TRBD2
cdr3_length: 19
clone_size: -
cdr3_aa: CASSEASPYRAGGPYEQYF
cdr3_nt: TGCGCCAGCAGTGAGGCCAGCCCCTATCGAGCGGGAGGGCCCTACGAGCAGTACTTC

j_call: TRBJ2-1
v_call: TRBV20-1
d_call: TRBD1
cdr3_length: 15
clone_size: -
cdr3_aa: CSARDSGTDYNEQFF
cdr3_nt: TGCAGTGCTCGTGATTCCGGGACAGATTACAATGAGCAGTTCTTC

j_call: TRBJ2-2
v_call: TRBV7-2
d_call: -
cdr3_length: 16
clone_size: -
cdr3_aa: CASSLEVAENTGELFF
cdr3_nt: TGTGCCAGCAGCTTAGAAGTAGCGGAGAACACCGGGGAGCTGTTTTTT

j_call: TRBJ2-1
v_call: TRBV28
d_call: TRBD1
cdr3_length: 15
clone_size: -
cdr3_aa: CASSLRTGSYNEQFF
cdr3_nt: TGTGCCAGCAGTTTGAGGACAGGGTCCTACAATGAGCAGTTCTTC

j_call: TRBJ2-2
v_call: TRBV4-2
d_call: -
cdr3_length: 13
clone_size: -
cdr3_aa: CASSQREIGELFF
cdr3_nt: TGTGCCAGCAGCCAAAGGGAGATCGGGGAGCTGTTTTTT

j_call: TRBJ1-1
v_call: TRBV4-1
d_call: -
cdr3_length: 14
clone_size: -
cdr3_aa: CASRPRVLGTEAFF
cdr3_nt: TGCGCCAGCAGGCCCAGGGTCTTGGGTACTGAAGCTTTCTTT

j_call: TRBJ2-7
v_call: TRBV11-2
d_call: TRBD2
cdr3_length: 14
clone_size: -
cdr3_aa: CASSLGLANYEQYF
cdr3_nt: TGTGCCAGCAGCCTCGGACTAGCCAACTACGAGCAGTACTTC

j_call: TRBJ2-3
v_call: TRBV5-1
d_call: TRBD2
cdr3_length: 16
clone_size: -
cdr3_aa: CASRPAASGSLDTQYF
cdr3_nt: TGCGCCAGCAGACCAGCCGCTAGCGGGAGTTTAGATACGCAGTATTTT

j_call: TRBJ2-3
v_call: TRBV19
d_call: -
cdr3_length: 14
clone_size: -
cdr3_aa: CASSGFTITDTQYF
cdr3_nt: TGTGCCAGTAGTGGGTTCACTATCACAGATACGCAGTATTTT

j_call: TRBJ2-5
v_call: TRBV14
d_call: -
cdr3_length: 12
clone_size: -
cdr3_aa: CASSQVRETQYF
cdr3_nt: TGTGCCAGCAGCCAAGTGAGGGAGACCCAGTACTTC

j_call: TRBJ1-3
v_call: TRBV18
d_call: TRBD1
cdr3_length: 15
clone_size: once
cdr3_aa: CASSFGTASGNTIYF
cdr3_nt: TGTGCCAGCTCATTCGGGACAGCCTCGGGAAACACCATATATTTT

j_call: TRBJ2-2
v_call: TRBV11-3
d_call: -
cdr3_length: 15
clone_size: once
cdr3_aa: CASSLVTGNTGELFF
cdr3_nt: TGTGCCAGCAGCTTAGTGACAGGGAACACCGGGGAGCTGTTTTTT

j_call: TRBJ2-7
v_call: TRBV12-3/TRBV12-4
d_call: -
cdr3_length: 11
clone_size: -
cdr3_aa: CASSLTDFWYF
cdr3_nt: TGTGCCAGCAGTTTGACAGATTTCTGGTACTTC

j_call: TRBJ2-2
v_call: TRBV11-2
d_call: -
cdr3_length: 13
clone_size: -
cdr3_aa: CASSLYYTGELFF
cdr3_nt: TGTGCCAGCAGCTTATACTACACCGGGGAGCTGTTTTTT

j_call: TRBJ2-2
v_call: TRBV25-1
d_call: TRBD1
cdr3_length: 15
clone_size: few
cdr3_aa: CASSDDRDSTGELFF
cdr3_nt: TGTGCCAGCAGTGACGACAGGGATAGCACCGGGGAGCTGTTTTTT

j_call: TRBJ1-2
v_call: TRBV3-1/TRBV3-2
d_call: -
cdr3_length: 13
clone_size: -
cdr3_aa: CASSQVELSGYTF
cdr3_nt: TGTGCCAGCAGCCAAGTTGAGCTCAGCGGCTACACCTTC

j_call: TRBJ2-2
v_call: TRBV10-2
d_call: TRBD2
cdr3_length: 14
clone_size: few
cdr3_aa: CASLAGGSTGELFF
cdr3_nt: TGCGCCAGCCTGGCGGGAGGGAGCACCGGGGAGCTGTTTTTT

j_call: TRBJ1-6
v_call: TRBV9
d_call: -
cdr3_length: 15
clone_size: -
cdr3_aa: CASSPPQSSSRPLHF
cdr3_nt: TGTGCCAGCAGCCCTCCACAGTCTTCGAGTAGACCCCTCCACTTT

j_call: TRBJ1-5
v_call: TRBV27
d_call: -
cdr3_length: 15
clone_size: few
cdr3_aa: CASSMGGYSNQPQHF
cdr3_nt: TGTGCCAGCAGTATGGGGGGATATAGCAATCAGCCCCAGCATTTT

j_call: TRBJ1-1
v_call: TRBV7-9
d_call: -
cdr3_length: 12
clone_size: few
cdr3_aa: CASSSDSSEAFF
cdr3_nt: TGTGCCAGCAGCTCTGACAGCTCTGAAGCTTTCTTT

j_call: TRBJ1-5
v_call: TRBV5-1
d_call: TRBD1
cdr3_length: 13
clone_size: -
cdr3_aa: CASSFVSGGPQHF
cdr3_nt: TGCGCCAGCAGCTTCGTATCAGGGGGGCCCCAGCATTTT

j_call: TRBJ2-3
v_call: TRBV3-1/TRBV3-2
d_call: -
cdr3_length: 16
clone_size: -
cdr3_aa: CASSQDYRAGRDTQYF
cdr3_nt: TGTGCCAGCAGCCAAGATTATAGGGCAGGGAGAGATACGCAGTATTTT

j_call: TRBJ2-1
v_call: TRBV13
d_call: -
cdr3_length: 18
clone_size: -
cdr3_aa: CASSLGPTLLELGNEQFF
cdr3_nt: TGTGCCAGCAGCTTAGGCCCTACCCTACTAGAGTTGGGCAATGAGCAGTTCTTC

j_call: TRBJ2-5
v_call: TRBV11-1
d_call: -
cdr3_length: 15
clone_size: once
cdr3_aa: CASSLEGRLQETQYF
cdr3_nt: TGTGCCAGCAGCTTAGAGGGCAGGCTCCAAGAGACCCAGTACTTC

j_call: TRBJ2-3
v_call: TRBV5-5
d_call: -
cdr3_length: 15
clone_size: -
cdr3_aa: CASSLRWGPTDTQYF
cdr3_nt: TGTGCCAGCAGCTTGCGGTGGGGGCCCACAGATACGCAGTATTTT

j_call: TRBJ2-7
v_call: TRBV6-5
d_call: TRBD2
cdr3_length: 15
clone_size: -
cdr3_aa: CASRRSGLDSYEQYF
cdr3_nt: TGTGCCAGCAGGAGAAGCGGACTAGACTCCTACGAGCAGTACTTC